These T cell receptor beta chains were read from a single sample in a study of cytomegalovirus exposure and HLA in healthy donors. Profiled with immunoSEQ multiplex PCR; TCRdb holds only in-frame clones, not every one. The table lists about 140,000 clones, 75% to 90% of them singletons. Sequenced material: PBMCs. These receptors all stem from a man aged 40-50 years in good health and CMV-seronegative. CDR3s include the opening cysteine and the closing phenylalanine or tryptophan. The order of the fields is clone size, J gene, CDR3 length, V gene, CDR3 protein. A clone size is listed for some rows: how often the clone was seen (once, few, many), or a class if it is expanded.

size: .; J: TRBJ2-3; length: 15; V: TRBV9; CDR3: CASSALGASTDTQYF
size: .; J: TRBJ1-1; length: 12; V: TRBV7-9; CDR3: CASSSQGSEAFF
size: few; J: TRBJ2-7; length: 14; V: TRBV6-1; CDR3: CASSNRHLLMEQYF
size: few; J: TRBJ2-7; length: 14; V: TRBV29-1; CDR3: CSVEDRDKSYEQYF
size: .; J: TRBJ2-7; length: 15; V: TRBV27; CDR3: CASSPQTGTGNEQYF
size: .; J: TRBJ1-4; length: 13; V: TRBV7-2; CDR3: CASSLLTNEKLFF
size: few; J: TRBJ2-7; length: 13; V: TRBV5-8; CDR3: CASTRTGVYEQYF
size: .; J: TRBJ1-2; length: 12; V: TRBV27; CDR3: CASSKQGDGYTF
size: .; J: TRBJ2-2; length: 16; V: TRBV10-2; CDR3: CASSDRSGGRTGELFF
size: .; J: TRBJ1-4; length: 15; V: TRBV7-9; CDR3: CASSLAEVRGEKLFF
size: .; J: TRBJ2-7; length: 14; V: TRBV9; CDR3: CASSAGGTGGEQYF
size: .; J: TRBJ1-3; length: 14; V: TRBV19; CDR3: CASTADLMRNTIYF
size: .; J: TRBJ1-2; length: 14; V: TRBV5-4; CDR3: CASKAQGLNYGYTF
size: .; J: TRBJ2-3; length: 13; V: TRBV9; CDR3: CASSVVVEDTQYF
size: .; J: TRBJ2-7; length: 14; V: TRBV2; CDR3: CASIWSNRAGEQYF
size: .; J: TRBJ1-1; length: 14; V: TRBV28; CDR3: CASATGAMNTEAFF
size: .; J: TRBJ1-1; length: 15; V: TRBV7-8; CDR3: CASSLTGIRGTEAFF
size: .; J: TRBJ2-5; length: 16; V: TRBV5-5; CDR3: CASQLRTSGVQETQYF
size: .; J: TRBJ2-1; length: 14; V: TRBV19; CDR3: CASSMGQSYNEQFF
size: few; J: TRBJ1-5; length: 13; V: TRBV30; CDR3: CACTGNSNQPQHF
size: .; J: TRBJ2-1; length: 18; V: TRBV11-2; CDR3: CASSLPSSGASSYNEQFF
size: .; J: .; length: 13; V: TRBV5-6; CDR3: CASSYRDFYEQYF
size: .; J: TRBJ2-7; length: 15; V: TRBV9; CDR3: CASSSSAAVSYEQYF
size: .; J: TRBJ2-2; length: 11; V: TRBV10-2; CDR3: CASSYTGELFF
size: .; J: TRBJ2-1; length: 14; V: TRBV19; CDR3: CASKKTGGNNEQFF
size: .; J: TRBJ2-7; length: 14; V: TRBV7-6; CDR3: CASSLVQSSYEQYF
size: .; J: TRBJ2-2; length: 17; V: TRBV5-4; CDR3: CASSSLTGADNTGELFF
size: .; J: TRBJ1-2; length: 13; V: TRBV4-3; CDR3: CASSKDSGYGYTF
size: few; J: TRBJ2-7; length: 15; V: TRBV5-1; CDR3: CASSRAGWGLGKQYF